This T cell receptor beta chain was sequenced during a study of blood T cell repertoires in COVID-19. Study-wide background: The United States, Italy and Spain provided the acute and convalescent COVID-19 samples.

Authors' methods: Reference gene primer amplification gave nucleated cell count estimates. Using immunoSEQ multiplex PCR, the repertoire was profiled, and TCRdb retains in-frame clones only, with some absent. The V and J calls and the clone size are those of that table, but D and trimming were determined from the DNA. Here the sample spans under 200,000 clones, roughly 91% being singletons. The CDR3 is 11 residues long. The ends were cut back, 6 bases at V and 4 bases at J, with 6 bases in the middle. This TCR derives from a man younger than 30 with acute or convalescent COVID-19. J is TRBJ1-2 and V is TRBV12-3 or TRBV12-4; D is possibly TRBD1 (5 bases). Source material: peripheral blood. CDR3 amino acids: CASRGGYGYTF. The CDR3 DNA is TGTGCCAGCAGGGGGGGCTATGGCTACACCTTC.